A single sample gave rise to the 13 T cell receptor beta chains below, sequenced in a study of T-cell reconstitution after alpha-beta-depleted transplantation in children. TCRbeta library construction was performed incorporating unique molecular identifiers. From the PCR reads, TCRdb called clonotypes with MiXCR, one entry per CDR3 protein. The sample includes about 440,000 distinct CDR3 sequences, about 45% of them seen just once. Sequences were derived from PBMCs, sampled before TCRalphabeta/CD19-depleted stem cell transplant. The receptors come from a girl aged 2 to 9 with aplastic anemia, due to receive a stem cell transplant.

This CDR3 is CSIGGGYNEQFF. The CDR3 DNA reads as TGCAGTATAGGAGGGGGGTACAATGAGCAGTTCTTC. The chain is built from TRBV20-1 and TRBJ2-1, with D perhaps TRBD1 or TRBD2 (6 bases each). The CDR3 runs 12 residues. Trimming shortened V by 8 bases and J by 4 bases, and 12 bases separated the two germline ends. Germline V lookup: CDR1 DFQATT, CDR2 SNEGSKA (reference sequence).

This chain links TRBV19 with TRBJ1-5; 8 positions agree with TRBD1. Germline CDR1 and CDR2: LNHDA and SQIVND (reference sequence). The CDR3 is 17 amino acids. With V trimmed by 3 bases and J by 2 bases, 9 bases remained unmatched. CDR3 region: CASSMLQGGFGNQPQHF. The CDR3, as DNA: TGTGCCAGTAGTATGCTACAGGGGGGGTTTGGCAATCAGCCCCAGCATTTT. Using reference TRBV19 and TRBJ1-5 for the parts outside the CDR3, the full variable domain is DGGITQSPKYLFRKEGQNVTLSCEQNLNHDAMYWYRQDPGQGLRLIYYSQIVNDFQKGDIAEGYSVSREKKESFPLTVTSAQKNPTAFYLCASSMLQGGFGNQPQHFGDGTRLSIL.

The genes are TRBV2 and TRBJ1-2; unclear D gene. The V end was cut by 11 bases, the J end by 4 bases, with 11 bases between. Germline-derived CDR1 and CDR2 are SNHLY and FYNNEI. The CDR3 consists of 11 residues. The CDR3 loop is CALPRTYGYTF. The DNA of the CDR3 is TGTGCCCTCCCGAGGACCTATGGCTACACCTTC. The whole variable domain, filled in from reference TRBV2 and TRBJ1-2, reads EPEVTQTPSHQVTQMGQEVILRCVPISNHLYFYWYRQILGQKVEFLVSFYNNEISEKSEIFDDQFSVERPDGSNFTLKIRSTKLEDSAMYFCALPRTYGYTFGSGTRLTVV.

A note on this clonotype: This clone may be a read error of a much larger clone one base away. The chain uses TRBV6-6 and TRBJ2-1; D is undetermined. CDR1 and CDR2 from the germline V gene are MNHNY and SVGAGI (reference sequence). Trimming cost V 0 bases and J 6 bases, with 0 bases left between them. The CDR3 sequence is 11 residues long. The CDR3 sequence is CASSYSNEQFF. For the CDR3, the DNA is TGTGCCAGCAGTTACTCCAATGAGCAGTTCTTC.

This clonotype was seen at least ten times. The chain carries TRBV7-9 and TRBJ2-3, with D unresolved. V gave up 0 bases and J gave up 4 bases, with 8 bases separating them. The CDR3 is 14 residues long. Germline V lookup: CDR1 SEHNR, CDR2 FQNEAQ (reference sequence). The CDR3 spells CASSLARVADTQYF. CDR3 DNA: TGTGCCAGCAGCTTAGCCAGAGTGGCAGATACGCAGTATTTT.

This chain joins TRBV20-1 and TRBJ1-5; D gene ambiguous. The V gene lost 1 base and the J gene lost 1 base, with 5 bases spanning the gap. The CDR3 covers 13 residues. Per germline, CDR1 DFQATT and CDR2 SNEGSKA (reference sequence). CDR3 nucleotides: TGCAGTGCTAGAGTGGGCAGCAATCAGCCCCAGCATTTT. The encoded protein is CSARVGSNQPQHF.

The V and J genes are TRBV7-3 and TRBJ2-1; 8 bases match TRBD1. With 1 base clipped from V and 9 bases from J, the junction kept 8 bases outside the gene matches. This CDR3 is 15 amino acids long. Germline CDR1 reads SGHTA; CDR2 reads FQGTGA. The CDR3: CASSLNWAGGIEQFF. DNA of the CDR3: TGTGCCAGCAGCTTAAATTGGGCAGGGGGCATTGAGCAGTTCTTC. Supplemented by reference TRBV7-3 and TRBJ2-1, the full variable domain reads GAGVSQTPSNKVTEKGKYVELRCDPISGHTALYWYRQSLGQGPEFLIYFQGTGAADDSGLPNDRFFAVRPEGSVSTLKIQRTERGDSAVYLCASSLNWAGGIEQFFGPGTRLTVL.

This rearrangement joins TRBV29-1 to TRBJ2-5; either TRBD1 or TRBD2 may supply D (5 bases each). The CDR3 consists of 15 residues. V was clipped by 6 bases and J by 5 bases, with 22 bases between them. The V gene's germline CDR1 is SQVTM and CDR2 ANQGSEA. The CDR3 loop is CSVPSGPGKRETQYF. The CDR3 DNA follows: TGCAGCGTCCCGAGCGGCCCAGGGAAGAGGGAGACCCAGTACTTC.

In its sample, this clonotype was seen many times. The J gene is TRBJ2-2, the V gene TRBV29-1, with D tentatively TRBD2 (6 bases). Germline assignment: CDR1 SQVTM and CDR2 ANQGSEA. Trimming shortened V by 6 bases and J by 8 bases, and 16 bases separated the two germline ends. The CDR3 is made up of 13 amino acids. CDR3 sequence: CSVWAGRSGELFF. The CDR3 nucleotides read TGCAGCGTATGGGCAGGGAGGTCAGGGGAGCTGTTTTTT.

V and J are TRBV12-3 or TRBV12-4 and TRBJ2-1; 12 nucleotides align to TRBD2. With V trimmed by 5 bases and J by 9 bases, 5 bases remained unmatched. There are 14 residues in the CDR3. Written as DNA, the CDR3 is TGTGCCAGCAGTGCCACTAGCGGGAGGTCTGAGCAGTTCTTC. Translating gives CASSATSGRSEQFF.

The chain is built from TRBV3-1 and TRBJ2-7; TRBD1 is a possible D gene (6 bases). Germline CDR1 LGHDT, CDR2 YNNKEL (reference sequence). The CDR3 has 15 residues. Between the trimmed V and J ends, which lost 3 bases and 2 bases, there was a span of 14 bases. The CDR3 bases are TGTGCCAGCAGCCAGAAGGGGGTGAATCCCTACGAGCAGTACTTC. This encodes CASSQKGVNPYEQYF.

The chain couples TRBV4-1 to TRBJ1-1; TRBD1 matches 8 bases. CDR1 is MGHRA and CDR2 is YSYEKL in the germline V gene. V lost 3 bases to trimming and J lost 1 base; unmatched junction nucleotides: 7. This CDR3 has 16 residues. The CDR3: CASSHLLRGQNTEAFF. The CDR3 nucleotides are TGCGCCAGCAGCCATTTACTCAGGGGGCAGAACACTGAAGCTTTCTTT.

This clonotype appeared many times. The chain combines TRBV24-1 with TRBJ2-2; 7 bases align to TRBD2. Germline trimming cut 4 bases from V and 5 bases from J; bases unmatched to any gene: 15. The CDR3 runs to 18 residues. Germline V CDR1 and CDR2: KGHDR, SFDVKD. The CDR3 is CATSDPSALAEGTGELFF. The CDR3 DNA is TGTGCCACCAGTGACCCTAGCGCCCTAGCGGAGGGGACCGGGGAGCTGTTTTTT.